Sequencing of this T cell receptor (beta chain) was carried out in a study of T cell responses to AZD1222 COVID-19 vaccine. Findings of the study overall: Among vaccine-associated CD4 TCRs, coverage spanned spike, with dominance at 160-218 and 743-854.

The length of the CDR3 is 15 residues. V dropped 4 bases and J dropped 0 bases, with 10 bases sitting between them. Germline V CDR1 and CDR2: SGHDN, FVKESK. On this clone: What it binds is not known.

Repertoires were generated with immunoSEQ multiplex PCR, while TCRdb's copy carries only in-frame clones and drops some. This sample has 97,000 or so clones, with around 89% found just once. This specimen consisted of peripheral blood, obtained on day 0 of AZD1222 vaccination. The clonotype was recovered from an adult in good health. This rearrangement joins TRBV14 to TRBJ2-1; D ambiguous. DNA of the CDR3: TGTGCCAGCAGCCCGCGGTTGACCTCCTACAATGAGCAGTTCTTC. Residues: CASSPRLTSYNEQFF.